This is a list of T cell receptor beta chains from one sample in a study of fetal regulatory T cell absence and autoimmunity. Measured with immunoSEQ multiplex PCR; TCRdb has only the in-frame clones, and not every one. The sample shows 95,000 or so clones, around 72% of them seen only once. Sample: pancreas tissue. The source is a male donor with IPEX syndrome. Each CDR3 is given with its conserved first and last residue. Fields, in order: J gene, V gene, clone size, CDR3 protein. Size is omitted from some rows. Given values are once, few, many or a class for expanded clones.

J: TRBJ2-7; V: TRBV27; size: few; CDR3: CASSLGQGPYEQYF
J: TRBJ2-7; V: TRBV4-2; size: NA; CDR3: CASSQDIGSPFGYEQYF
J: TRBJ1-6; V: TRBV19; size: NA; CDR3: CASSFGTGSYGRSPLHF
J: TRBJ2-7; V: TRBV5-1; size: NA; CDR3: CASRARWDRARYEQYF
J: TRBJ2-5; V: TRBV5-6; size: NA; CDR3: CASCLQGFETQYF
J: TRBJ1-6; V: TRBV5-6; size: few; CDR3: CASSLDNSPLHF
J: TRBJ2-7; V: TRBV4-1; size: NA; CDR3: CASSQASSGATYEQYF
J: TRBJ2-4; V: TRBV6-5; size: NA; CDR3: CASSRKRDSKNIQYF
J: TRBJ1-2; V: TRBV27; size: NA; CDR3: CASSSTLGTGGHGGYTF
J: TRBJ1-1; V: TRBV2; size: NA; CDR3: CATPCGATEAFF
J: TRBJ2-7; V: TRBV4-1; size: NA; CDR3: CASSQGLQGTALYEQYF
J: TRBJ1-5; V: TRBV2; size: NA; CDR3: CASSEEGSQPQHF
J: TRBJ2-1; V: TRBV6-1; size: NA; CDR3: CASSVRHRNGVRNEQFF
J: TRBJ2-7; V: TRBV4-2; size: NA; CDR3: CASGVAGASVGPYEQYF
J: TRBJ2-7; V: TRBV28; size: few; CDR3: CASSFREEQYF
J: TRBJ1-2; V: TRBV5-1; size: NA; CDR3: CASSLMAGGRQTGRGGYTF
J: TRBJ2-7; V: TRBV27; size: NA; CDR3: CASSPVWGGTYEQYF
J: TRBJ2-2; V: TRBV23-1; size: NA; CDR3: CASSPGTSNTGELFF
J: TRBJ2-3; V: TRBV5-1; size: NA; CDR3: CASSHPLAGVTDTQYF
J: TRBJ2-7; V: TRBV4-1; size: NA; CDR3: CASSQERGGGYEQYF
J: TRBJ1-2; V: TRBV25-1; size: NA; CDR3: CASSDRGNYGYTF
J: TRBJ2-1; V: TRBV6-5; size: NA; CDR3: CASSYRGHNEQFF
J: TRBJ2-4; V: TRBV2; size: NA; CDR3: CASSEGTPRGIQYF
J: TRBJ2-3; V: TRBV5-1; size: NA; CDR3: CASSGTGGTDTQYF
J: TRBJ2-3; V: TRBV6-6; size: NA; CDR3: CASGTSDTQYF
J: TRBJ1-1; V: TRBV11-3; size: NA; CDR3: CASSFTGNTEAFF
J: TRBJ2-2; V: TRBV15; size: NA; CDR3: CATSRDSGAGELFF
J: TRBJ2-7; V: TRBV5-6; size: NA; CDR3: CASSLVGQAFYEQYF
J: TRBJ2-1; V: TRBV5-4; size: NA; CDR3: CASSLEGTRKFF
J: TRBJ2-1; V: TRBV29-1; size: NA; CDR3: CSATSGGAYNEQFF
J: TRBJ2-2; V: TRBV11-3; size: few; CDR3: CASSWGQDTGELFF
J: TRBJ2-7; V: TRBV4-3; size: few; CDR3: CASSQDRGLLYEQYF
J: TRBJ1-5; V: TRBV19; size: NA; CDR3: CASTGQYSNQPQHF
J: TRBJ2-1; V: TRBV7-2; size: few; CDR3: CASSLVSGRAYNEQFF
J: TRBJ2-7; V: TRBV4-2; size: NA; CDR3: CASSPWGSEQYF
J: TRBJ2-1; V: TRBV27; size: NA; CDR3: CASSLSWDSYNEQFF
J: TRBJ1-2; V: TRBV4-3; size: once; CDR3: CASSQEYGYRGNGYTF
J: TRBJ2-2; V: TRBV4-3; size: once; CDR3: CASSPRTSGVGGELFF
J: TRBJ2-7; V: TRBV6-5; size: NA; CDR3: CASSYSTGFLSYEQYF
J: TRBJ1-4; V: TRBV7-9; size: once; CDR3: CASSWDNEKLFF
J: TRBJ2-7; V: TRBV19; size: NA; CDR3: CAAGYSYEQYF